In this sample, the clone carrying this TCR beta chain turned up a few times. Its specificity is unknown. A much larger clonotype is one base distant, so this may be a read error. This entry comes from a study of blood T cells in healthy people across ages. General observations from the study: In the absence of known donor CMV status, changes in expanded clonotypes were possibly confounded.

Sample-barcoded 5' priming and a J-beta primer mix drove a second PCR of 7 to 11 cycles. MiXCR was run by TCRdb on the 5' RACE reads, yielding one entry per CDR3 protein. The sample contains about 640,000 distinct CDR3 sequences, roughly 53% of which appear only once. Trimming shortened V by 6 bases and J by 4 bases, and 18 bases separated the two germline ends. Germline V gives CDR1 ENHRY, CDR2 SYGVKD. This CDR3 region has 15 residues. Isolation per sample recovered at least 7 million PBMCs. This receptor was obtained from a man in his fifties or sixties in good health. The sequencing input was blood. This chain links TRBV10-3 with TRBJ2-5; unclear D gene. The CDR3 is CAIRAERGPTETQYF. DNA of the CDR3: TGTGCCATCAGAGCCGAAAGAGGACCCACAGAGACCCAGTACTTC.